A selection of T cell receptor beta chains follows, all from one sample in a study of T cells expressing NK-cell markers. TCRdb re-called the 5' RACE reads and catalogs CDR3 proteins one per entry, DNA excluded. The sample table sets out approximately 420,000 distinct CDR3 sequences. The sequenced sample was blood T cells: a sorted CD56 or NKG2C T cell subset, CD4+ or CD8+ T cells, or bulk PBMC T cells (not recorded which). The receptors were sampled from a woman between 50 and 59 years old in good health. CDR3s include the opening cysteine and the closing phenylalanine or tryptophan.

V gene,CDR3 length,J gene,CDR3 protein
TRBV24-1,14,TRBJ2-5,CATMPDRFHETQYF
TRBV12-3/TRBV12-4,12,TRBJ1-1,CASTHGALEAFF
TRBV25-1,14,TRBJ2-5,CASREGGIQETQYF
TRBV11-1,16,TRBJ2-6,CASSLSTGVGANVLTF
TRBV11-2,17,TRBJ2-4,CASSGGLAGGPGNIQYF
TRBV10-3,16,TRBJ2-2,CAISVADMQPTGELFF
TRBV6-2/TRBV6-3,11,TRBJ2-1,CASSWLEEQFF
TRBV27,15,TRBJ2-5,CASSLSPVTRETQYF
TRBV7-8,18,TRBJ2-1,CASSLITGTSGIYNEQFF
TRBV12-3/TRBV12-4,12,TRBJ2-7,CASRAGRNEQYF
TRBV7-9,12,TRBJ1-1,CASSGQALEAFF
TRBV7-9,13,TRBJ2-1,CASSLGRWDEQFF
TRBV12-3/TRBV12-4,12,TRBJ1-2,CASSLGTWGYTF
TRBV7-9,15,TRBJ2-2,CASRSSGIRTGELFF
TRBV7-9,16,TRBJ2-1,CASSGGRRNSYNEQFF
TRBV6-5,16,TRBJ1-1,CASSYGSGIVNTEAFF
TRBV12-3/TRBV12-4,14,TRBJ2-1,CASSFASGINEQFF
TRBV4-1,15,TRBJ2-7,CASSQGAGWSYEQYF
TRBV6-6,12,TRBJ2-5,CASGQGEETQYF
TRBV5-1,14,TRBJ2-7,CASSSTRQRGEQYF
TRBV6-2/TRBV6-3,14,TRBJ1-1,CASKWATMNTEAFF
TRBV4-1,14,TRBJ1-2,CASSQGSVGYGYTF
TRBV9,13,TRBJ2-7,CASSPGGWAEQYF
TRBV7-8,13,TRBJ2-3,CASSLAWGGKQYF
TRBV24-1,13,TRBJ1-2,CATSDSGPGGYTF
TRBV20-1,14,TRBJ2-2,CSAQQNRGTGELFF
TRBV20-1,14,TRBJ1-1,CSASPGGVVTEAFF
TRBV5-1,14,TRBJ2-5,CASISSGVEETQYF
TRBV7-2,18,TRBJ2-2,CASSLDPSGSANTGELFF
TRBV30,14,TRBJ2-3,CAWSAGVATDTQYF
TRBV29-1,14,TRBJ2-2,CSVEGFLGTGELFF
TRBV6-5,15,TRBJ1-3,CASRQTGSSGNTIYF
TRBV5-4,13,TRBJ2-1,CASSLSPFAEQFF
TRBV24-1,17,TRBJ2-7,CATSDLPPSGRYDEQYF
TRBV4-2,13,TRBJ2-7,CASSRGQNYEQYF
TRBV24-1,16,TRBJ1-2,CATSGRASDRNYGYTF
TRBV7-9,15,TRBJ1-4,CASSQPKGGFEKLFF
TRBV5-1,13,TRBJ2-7,CASSRGGGGEQYF
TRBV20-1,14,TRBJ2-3,CSASPKGVTDTQYF
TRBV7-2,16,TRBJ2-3,CASSSRSSGSTDTQYF
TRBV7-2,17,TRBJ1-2,CASSLNIGLMADYGYTF
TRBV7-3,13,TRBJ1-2,CASSPTRSYGYTF
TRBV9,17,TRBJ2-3,CASSVVAGGDTSDTQYF